This T cell receptor (beta chain) was sequenced in a study of blood T cells in healthy people across ages. The germline V gene encodes CDR1 MNHEY and CDR2 SVGEGT. Deletions cut 6 bases from V and 0 bases from J, with 14 bases between. This CDR3 region has 15 residues. A second PCR of roughly 7 to 11 cycles used a sample-barcoded 5' primer and a J-beta primer mix. A template-switch adaptor that had 12 random nucleotides put a tag on each cDNA molecule. TCRdb passed the 5' RACE reads through MiXCR, listing each CDR3 protein once. The sample yields about 1.4 million distinct CDR3 sequences, 59% seen once.

Sequencing was performed on blood. The rearrangement links TRBV6-2 or TRBV6-3 to TRBJ1-1; D perhaps matches TRBD1 (6 bases). The sequence was obtained from a man aged 18-30 years in good health. The CDR3 reads CASRPTGTLNTEAFF. In DNA form, the CDR3 reads TGTGCCAGCAGACCTACAGGGACTTTGAACACTGAAGCTTTCTTT.